The T cell receptor beta chain under discussion was sequenced for a study of T cell responses to AZD1222 COVID-19 vaccine. Germline CDR1 and CDR2: MDHEN and SYDVKM. The CDR3 totals 15 residues. Deletions cut 6 bases from V and 3 bases from J, with 12 bases between. Profiling relied on immunoSEQ multiplex PCR, and the TCRdb table lists in-frame clones only, not all of them. Here the sample spans about 140,000 clones, about 92% being singletons. The chain uses TRBV28 and TRBJ1-6; the D is unclear. This TCR was sampled from an adult who received the AZD1222 COVID-19 vaccine. Sequencing used peripheral blood, obtained 28 days after the second AZD1222 dose. The CDR3 bases are TGTGCCAGCAGGGAAGAAGACCTCTATAATTCACCCCTCCACTTT. It is translated as CASREEDLYNSPLHF. Variable domain in full (rest from reference TRBV28 and TRBJ1-6): DVKVTQSSRYLVKRTGEKVFLECVQDMDHENMFWYRQDPGLGLRLIYFSYDVKMKEKGDIPEGYSVSREKKERFSLILESASTNQTSMYLCASREEDLYNSPLHFGNGTRLTVT.